These 19 T cell receptor beta chains share one sample of origin, sequenced in a study of OX40 agonist ivuxolimab in advanced cancers. Here immunoSEQ multiplex PCR was the method, and the copy in TCRdb shows in-frame clones only, minus some. The sample lists tens of thousands of clones; approximately 84% were seen once. The material was CD4+ or CD8+ T cells sorted from blood, obtained in a trial of the OX40 agonist ivuxolimab. The receptors derive from an adult with an advanced solid tumor such as melanoma, head and neck, liver or kidney cancer.

In its sample, this clone was seen once. The chain combines TRBV5-1 with TRBJ2-5, with 11 bases matching TRBD2. The CDR3 loop spans 15 amino acids. The germline CDR1 and CDR2 sequences are SGHRS and YFSETQ. V was clipped by 6 bases and J by 1 base; unmatched bases: 5. The CDR3, as DNA: TGCGCCAGCACGAGGCTAGCGGGAGGCCAAGAGACCCAGTACTTC. Its translation is CASTRLAGGQETQYF. Combining the CDR3 with reference TRBV5-1 and TRBJ2-5 gives the whole variable domain KAGVTQTPRYLIKTRGQQVTLSCSPISGHRSVSWYQQTPGQGLQFLFEYFSETQRNKGNFPGRFSGRQFSNSRSEMNVSTLELGDSALYLCASTRLAGGQETQYFGPGTRLLVL.

This clone came up a few times. V usage is TRBV9 and J usage is TRBJ1-5; D not certain. The CDR3 runs to 14 residues. CDR1 and CDR2 (germline): SGDLS, YYNGEE. V was pared by 2 bases and J by 2 bases, with 8 bases between. CDR3 amino acids: CASSVGQGNQPQHF. CDR3 DNA sequence: TGTGCCAGCAGCGTCGGGCAGGGCAATCAGCCCCAGCATTTT.

The V gene is TRBV5-5, the J gene TRBJ1-6; possibly TRBD1 for D (5 bases). V gave up 0 bases and J gave up 5 bases, with 9 bases separating them. The CDR3 runs 15 residues. Germline loops: CDR1 SGHKS, CDR2 YYEKEE (reference sequence). DNA for the CDR3: TGTGCCAGCAGCTTGGTTCAGGGAAATAATTCACCCCTCCACTTT. This translates into CASSLVQGNNSPLHF.

Note on this clone: Different DNA sequences within this sample yield the same CDR3. The genes are TRBV7-2 and TRBJ2-3; D unclear. Per germline, CDR1 SGHTA and CDR2 FQGNSA. V was pared by 4 bases and J by 3 bases, with 2 bases between. CDR3 length: 11 amino acids. This CDR3 reads CASSSTDTQYF. In nucleotides, the CDR3 is TGTGCCAGCAGCTCAACAGATACGCAGTATTTT. The entire variable domain, with the rest obtained from reference TRBV7-2 and TRBJ2-3, is as follows: GAGVSQSPSNKVTEKGKDVELRCDPISGHTALYWYRQSLGQGLEFLIYFQGNSAPDKSGLPSDRFSAERTGGSVSTLTIQRTQQEDSAVYLCASSSTDTQYFGPGTRLTVL.

This clone is a singleton in its sample. V usage is TRBV5-4 and J usage is TRBJ2-1, with TRBD2 identical over 13 bases. The J segment lost 0 bases and the V segment lost 4 bases, leaving 7 bases of the junction unmatched. Germline CDR1 and CDR2: SGHNT and YYREEE (reference sequence). This CDR3 spans 18 amino acids. The CDR3 loop is CASSAGTSGVGSYNEQFF. Here the CDR3 DNA reads TGTGCCAGCAGCGCCGGGACTAGCGGGGTAGGCTCCTACAATGAGCAGTTCTTC.

This clone has only a few counts. This sequence joins TRBV5-1 and TRBJ2-1, with 8 bases aligning to TRBD2. V lost 0 bases to trimming and J lost 6 bases; unmatched junction nucleotides: 8. CDR1 is SGHRS, CDR2 YFSETQ, per germline. CDR3 length equals 16 residues. CDR3 sequence reads: CASSLVQSSGFNEQFF. In DNA, the CDR3 is TGCGCCAGCAGCTTGGTACAGTCTAGCGGGTTCAATGAGCAGTTCTTC.

J is TRBJ1-4 and V is TRBV5-4; 7 bases agree with TRBD1. CDR3 length: 15 residues. The germline V gene encodes CDR1 SGHNT and CDR2 YYREEE (reference sequence). V was clipped by 4 bases and J by 6 bases; unmatched bases: 9. The CDR3 loop reads CASSPPGTEYEKLFF. Written as DNA, the CDR3 is TGTGCCAGCAGCCCACCCGGGACAGAATATGAAAAACTGTTTTTT. Full variable domain (outside the CDR3, taken from reference TRBV5-4 and TRBJ1-4): ETGVTQSPTHLIKTRGQQVTLRCSSQSGHNTVSWYQQALGQGPQFIFQYYREEENGRGNFPPRFSGLQFPNYSSELNVNALELDDSALYLCASSPPGTEYEKLFFGSGTQLSVL.

V and J are TRBV6-6 and TRBJ2-7; unclear D gene. The CDR3 contains 13 residues. The V gene's germline CDR1 is MNHNY and CDR2 SVGAGI (reference sequence). V was cut by 2 bases and J by 3 bases, with 8 bases left in between. The CDR3 spells CASSYRPGYEQYF. CDR3 nucleotides: TGTGCCAGCAGTTACCGACCAGGCTACGAGCAGTACTTC.

CDR3 sequence reads: CASTHSMAVQETQYF. In nucleotides, the CDR3 is TGTGCCAGCACCCACAGTATGGCGGTACAAGAGACCCAGTACTTC. The chain employs TRBV6-5 and TRBJ2-5; no clear D gene. The length of the CDR3 is 15 residues. Germline V gene data show CDR1 as MNHEY and CDR2 as SVGAGI. Trimming cost V 7 bases and J 2 bases, with 17 bases left between them.

This clone has just one count. The chain couples TRBV14 to TRBJ2-1; the D is unclear. CDR3 length: 14 amino acids. Germline CDR1 and CDR2: SGHDN and FVKESK. Trimming left V 4 bases short and J 0 bases short, with 7 bases between. This chain's CDR3 is CASSRISSYNEQFF. The CDR3 DNA sequence: TGTGCCAGCAGCCGCATTAGCTCCTACAATGAGCAGTTCTTC.

This clone came up a few times. The gene calls are TRBV7-9 and TRBJ2-7; 7 bases align to TRBD1. V shed 2 bases and J 5 bases; nucleotides not matched to a gene: 9. CDR1 and CDR2 (germline): SEHNR, FQNEAQ (reference sequence). The CDR3 length is 15 residues. The CDR3 is CASSLSTRDSHEQYF. CDR3 nucleotide sequence: TGTGCCAGCAGCTTATCGACCCGGGACAGTCACGAGCAGTACTTC.

The CDR3 region is CASSQGPEETQYF. The CDR3 region has the DNA TGTGCCAGCAGCCAAGGTCCCGAAGAGACCCAGTACTTC. The chain employs TRBV14 and TRBJ2-5; unclear D gene. The CDR3 is made up of 13 amino acids. V was clipped by 1 base and J by 3 bases, with 6 bases between them. Germline V gene sequence: CDR1 SGHDN, CDR2 FVKESK.

V is TRBV7-6 and J is TRBJ2-7; 8 bases match TRBD2. The CDR3 is 15 amino acids. J gave up 7 bases and V 2 bases, and 10 bases lay outside the gene matches. Germline CDR1 SGHVS, CDR2 FNYEAQ. Here the CDR3 reads CASSLTQAGVEEQYF. DNA of the CDR3: TGTGCCAGCAGCTTAACGCAAGCGGGAGTGGAAGAGCAGTACTTC.

The chain combines TRBV18 with TRBJ2-3; 14 positions match TRBD2. The CDR3 runs 16 residues. Trimming at V came to 3 bases and at J to 4 bases, leaving 3 bases not matched to a gene. CDR1 and CDR2 (germline): KGHSH, LQKENI. CDR3 DNA sequence: TGTGCCAGCTCACCGGGACTAGCGGGAGCCGCAGATACGCAGTATTTT. It yields the protein CASSPGLAGAADTQYF.

On this clone: The sample holds other DNA sequences that translate to the same CDR3. The rearrangement uses TRBV5-1 and TRBJ1-2; D unresolved. The length of the CDR3 is 13 residues. V was shortened by 1 base and J by 6 bases, with 10 bases between the two germline ends. Germline V gene lookup returns CDR1 SGHRS and CDR2 YFSETQ. This chain's CDR3 is CASSLTGYDGYTF. CDR3 DNA: TGCGCCAGCAGCTTGACCGGGTACGATGGCTACACCTTC.

The rearrangement joins TRBV15 to TRBJ2-7; TRBD2 agrees at 10 bases. The CDR3 length is 14 residues. J gave up 3 bases and V 5 bases, and 4 bases lay outside the gene matches. Germline V gene data show CDR1 as LNHNV and CDR2 as YYDKDF (reference sequence). CDR3 amino acids: CATSPRTSGYEQYF. The CDR3, as DNA: TGTGCCACCAGCCCCCGGACTAGCGGCTACGAGCAGTACTTC.

The rearrangement joins TRBV18 to TRBJ1-6, with 9 positions matching TRBD1. Germline V lookup: CDR1 KGHSH, CDR2 LQKENI. With 4 bases clipped from V and 6 bases from J, the junction kept 4 bases outside the gene matches. This CDR3 spans 15 amino acids. CDR3 protein: CASSQAGQGNSPLHF. The CDR3 DNA reads as TGTGCCAGCTCACAGGCGGGACAGGGTAATTCACCCCTCCACTTT.

This clone turned up a few times. V and J are TRBV7-2 and TRBJ2-6, with D unresolved. Germline V lookup: CDR1 SGHTA, CDR2 FQGNSA. Between the trimmed V and J ends, which lost 5 bases and 1 base, there was a span of 9 bases. The CDR3 has 15 residues. The CDR3 protein is CASSKPPSGANVLTF. The CDR3 coding sequence is TGTGCCAGCAGCAAACCCCCGTCTGGGGCCAACGTCCTGACTTTC.

In DNA form, the CDR3 reads TGTGCCAGCAGTTACAATCAGGGCGCTCCCTACGAGCAGTACTTC. Translation gives CASSYNQGAPYEQYF. The V gene is TRBV6-5, the J gene TRBJ2-7; D is possibly TRBD1 (5 bases). The V end was cut by 2 bases, the J end by 2 bases, with 13 bases between. Germline-derived CDR1 and CDR2 are MNHEY and SVGAGI. The CDR3 loop spans 15 amino acids.